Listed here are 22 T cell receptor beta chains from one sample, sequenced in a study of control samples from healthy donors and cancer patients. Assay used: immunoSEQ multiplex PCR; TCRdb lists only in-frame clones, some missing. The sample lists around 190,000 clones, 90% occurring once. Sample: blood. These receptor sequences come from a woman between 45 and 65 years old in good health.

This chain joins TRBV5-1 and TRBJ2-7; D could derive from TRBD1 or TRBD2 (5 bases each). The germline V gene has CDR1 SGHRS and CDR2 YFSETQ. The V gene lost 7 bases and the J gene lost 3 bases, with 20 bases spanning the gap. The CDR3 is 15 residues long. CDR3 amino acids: CASSDQGRSNYEQYF. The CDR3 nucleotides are TGCGCCAGCTCAGACCAGGGACGGTCCAACTACGAGCAGTACTTC. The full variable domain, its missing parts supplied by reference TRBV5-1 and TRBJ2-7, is KAGVTQTPRYLIKTRGQQVTLSCSPISGHRSVSWYQQTPGQGLQFLFEYFSETQRNKGNFPGRFSGRQFSNSRSEMNVSTLELGDSALYLCASSDQGRSNYEQYFGPGTRLTVT.

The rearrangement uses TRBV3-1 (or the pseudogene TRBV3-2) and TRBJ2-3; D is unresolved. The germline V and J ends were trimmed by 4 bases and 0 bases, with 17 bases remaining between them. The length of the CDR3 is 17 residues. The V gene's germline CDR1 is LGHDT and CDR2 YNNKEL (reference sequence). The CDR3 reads CASSPVMVLLSTDTQYF. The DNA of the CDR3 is TGTGCCAGCAGCCCGGTAATGGTGTTATTAAGCACAGATACGCAGTATTTT.

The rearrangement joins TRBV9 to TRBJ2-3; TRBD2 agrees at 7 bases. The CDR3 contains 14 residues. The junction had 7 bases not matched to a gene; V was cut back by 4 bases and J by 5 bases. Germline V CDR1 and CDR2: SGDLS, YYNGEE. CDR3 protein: CASSNRGGEDTQYF. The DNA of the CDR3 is TGTGCCAGCAGCAATCGCGGGGGAGAAGATACGCAGTATTTT.

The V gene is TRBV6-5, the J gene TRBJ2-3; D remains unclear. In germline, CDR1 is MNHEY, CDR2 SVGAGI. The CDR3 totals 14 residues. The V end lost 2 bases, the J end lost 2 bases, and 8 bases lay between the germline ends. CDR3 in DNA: TGTGCCAGCAGTTACGACTGGGACACAGATACGCAGTATTTT. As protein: CASSYDWDTDTQYF.

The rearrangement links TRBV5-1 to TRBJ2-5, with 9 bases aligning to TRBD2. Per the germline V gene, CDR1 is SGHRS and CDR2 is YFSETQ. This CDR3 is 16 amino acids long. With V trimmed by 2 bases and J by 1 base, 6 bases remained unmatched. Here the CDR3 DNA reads TGCGCCAGCAGCTTTCTCAGCGGGGGGACCCAAGAGACCCAGTACTTC. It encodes CASSFLSGGTQETQYF. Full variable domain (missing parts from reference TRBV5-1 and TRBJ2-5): KAGVTQTPRYLIKTRGQQVTLSCSPISGHRSVSWYQQTPGQGLQFLFEYFSETQRNKGNFPGRFSGRQFSNSRSEMNVSTLELGDSALYLCASSFLSGGTQETQYFGPGTRLLVL.

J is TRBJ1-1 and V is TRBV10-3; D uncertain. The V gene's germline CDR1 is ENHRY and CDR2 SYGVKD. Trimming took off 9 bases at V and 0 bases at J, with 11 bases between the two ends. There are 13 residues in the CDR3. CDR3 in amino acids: CAITEYLNTEAFF. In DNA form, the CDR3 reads TGTGCCATTACAGAGTACCTGAACACTGAAGCTTTCTTT.

The CDR3 spells CASRNLEGRGGYTF. Written as DNA, the CDR3 is TGTGCCAGCAGAAATTTGGAGGGAAGGGGAGGCTACACCTTC. The chain carries TRBV6-4 and TRBJ1-2, with a weak D call TRBD1 (5 bases). The V gene lost 6 bases and the J gene lost 8 bases, with 19 bases spanning the gap. The germline gives CDR1 MRHNA, CDR2 SNTAGT. The CDR3 is 14 amino acids.

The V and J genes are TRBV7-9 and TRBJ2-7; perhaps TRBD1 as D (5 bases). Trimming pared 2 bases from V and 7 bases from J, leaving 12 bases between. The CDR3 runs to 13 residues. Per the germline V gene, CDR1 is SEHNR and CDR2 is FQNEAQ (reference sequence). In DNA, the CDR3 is TGTGCCAGCAGCTTACATCAGGGTCGGGAGCAGTACTTC. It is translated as CASSLHQGREQYF.

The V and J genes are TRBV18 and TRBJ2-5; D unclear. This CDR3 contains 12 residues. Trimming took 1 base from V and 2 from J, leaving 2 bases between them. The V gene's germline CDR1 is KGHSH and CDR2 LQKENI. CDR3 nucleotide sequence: TGTGCCAGCTCACCACAGCAAGAGACCCAGTACTTC. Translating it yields CASSPQQETQYF. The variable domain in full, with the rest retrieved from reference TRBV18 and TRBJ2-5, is NAGVMQNPRHLVRRRGQEARLRCSPMKGHSHVYWYRQLPEEGLKFMVYLQKENIIDESGMPKERFSAEFPKEGPSILRIQQVVRGDSAAYFCASSPQQETQYFGPGTRLLVL.

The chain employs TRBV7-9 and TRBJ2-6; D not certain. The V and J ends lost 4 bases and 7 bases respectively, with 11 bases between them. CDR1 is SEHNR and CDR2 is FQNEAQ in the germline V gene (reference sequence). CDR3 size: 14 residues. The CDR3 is CASSSQRSANVLTF. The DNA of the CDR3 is TGTGCCAGCAGCTCCCAACGTTCTGCCAACGTCCTGACTTTC. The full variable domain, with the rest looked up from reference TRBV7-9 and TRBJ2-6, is DTGVSQNPRHKITKRGQNVTFRCDPISEHNRLYWYRQTLGQGPEFLTYFQNEAQLEKSRLLSDRFSAERPKGSFSTLEIQRTEQGDSAMYLCASSSQRSANVLTFGAGSRLTVL.

The CDR3 sequence: CAIKGQGEETQYF. CDR3 bases: TGTGCCATCAAGGGGCAGGGTGAAGAGACCCAGTACTTC. The rearrangement joins TRBV10-3 to TRBJ2-5; tentatively, D is TRBD1 (5 bases). The CDR3 runs 13 residues. The V end was cut by 7 bases, the J end by 3 bases, with 12 bases between. From germline, CDR1 is ENHRY and CDR2 SYGVKD.

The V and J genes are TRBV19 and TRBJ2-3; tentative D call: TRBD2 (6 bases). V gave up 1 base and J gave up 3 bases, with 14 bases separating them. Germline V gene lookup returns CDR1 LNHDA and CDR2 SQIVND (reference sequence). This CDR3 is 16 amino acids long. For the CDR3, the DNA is TGTGCCAGTAGTATAGGCCGAATTAGCGGAACAGATACGCAGTATTTT. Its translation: CASSIGRISGTDTQYF.

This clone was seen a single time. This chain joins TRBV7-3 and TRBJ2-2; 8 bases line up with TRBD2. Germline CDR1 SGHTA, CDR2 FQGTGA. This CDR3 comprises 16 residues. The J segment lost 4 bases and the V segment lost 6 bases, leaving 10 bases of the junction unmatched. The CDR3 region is CASSRPGLDFTGELFF. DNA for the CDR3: TGTGCCAGCAGTCGTCCGGGACTAGACTTCACCGGGGAGCTGTTTTTT.

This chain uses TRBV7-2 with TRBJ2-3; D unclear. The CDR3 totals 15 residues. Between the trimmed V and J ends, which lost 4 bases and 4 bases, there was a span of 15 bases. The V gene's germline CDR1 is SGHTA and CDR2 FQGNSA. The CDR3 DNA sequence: TGTGCCAGCAGCTCGGTAGCAAGAACCGCAGATACGCAGTATTTT. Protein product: CASSSVARTADTQYF.

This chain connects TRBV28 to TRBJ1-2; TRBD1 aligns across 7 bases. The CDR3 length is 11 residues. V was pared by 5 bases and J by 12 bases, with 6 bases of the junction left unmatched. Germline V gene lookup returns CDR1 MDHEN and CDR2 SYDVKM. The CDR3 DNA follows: TGTGCCAGCAGTAGGGACAGTGGAGACACCTTC. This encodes CASSRDSGDTF.

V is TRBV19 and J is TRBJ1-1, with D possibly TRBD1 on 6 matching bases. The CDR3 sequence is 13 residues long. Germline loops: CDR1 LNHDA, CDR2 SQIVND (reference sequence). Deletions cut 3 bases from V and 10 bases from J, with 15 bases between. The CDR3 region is CASSIGTGSSAFF. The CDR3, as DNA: TGTGCCAGTAGTATTGGAACAGGGTCATCAGCTTTCTTT.

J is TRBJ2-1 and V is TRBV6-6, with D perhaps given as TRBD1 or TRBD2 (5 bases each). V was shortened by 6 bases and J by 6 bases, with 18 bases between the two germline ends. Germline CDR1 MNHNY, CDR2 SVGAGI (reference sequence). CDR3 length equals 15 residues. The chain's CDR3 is CASSTSPERGNEQFF. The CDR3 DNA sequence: TGTGCCAGCAGCACCTCCCCGGAGAGGGGCAATGAGCAGTTCTTC.

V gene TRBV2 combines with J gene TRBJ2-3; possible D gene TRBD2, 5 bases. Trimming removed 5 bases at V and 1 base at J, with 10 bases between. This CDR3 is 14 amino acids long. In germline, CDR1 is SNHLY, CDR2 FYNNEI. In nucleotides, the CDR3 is TGTGCCAGCAGTTTGGTTAGCGGCACAGATACGCAGTATTTT. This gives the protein CASSLVSGTDTQYF.

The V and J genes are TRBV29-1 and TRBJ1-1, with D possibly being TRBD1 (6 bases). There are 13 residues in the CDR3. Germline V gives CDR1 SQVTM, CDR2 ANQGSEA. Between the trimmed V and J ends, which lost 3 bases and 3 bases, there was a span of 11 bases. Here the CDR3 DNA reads TGCAGCGTTGAGTACAGGGCGGACACTGAAGCTTTCTTT. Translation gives CSVEYRADTEAFF.

The CDR3 loop reads CATTFWGGGTDTQYF. CDR3 nucleotides: TGCGCCACCACTTTCTGGGGGGGTGGCACAGATACGCAGTATTTT. The chain employs TRBV5-1 and TRBJ2-3; 7 bases align to TRBD2. Per the germline V gene, CDR1 is SGHRS and CDR2 is YFSETQ. Trimming removed 9 bases from V and 1 base from J; junction bases left unmatched: 11. This CDR3 spans 15 amino acids.

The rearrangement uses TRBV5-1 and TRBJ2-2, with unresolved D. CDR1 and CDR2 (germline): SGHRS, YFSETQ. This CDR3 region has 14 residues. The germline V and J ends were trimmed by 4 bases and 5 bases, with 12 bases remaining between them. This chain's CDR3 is CASSPALDTGELFF. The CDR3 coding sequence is TGCGCCAGCAGCCCCGCCTTGGATACCGGGGAGCTGTTTTTT.

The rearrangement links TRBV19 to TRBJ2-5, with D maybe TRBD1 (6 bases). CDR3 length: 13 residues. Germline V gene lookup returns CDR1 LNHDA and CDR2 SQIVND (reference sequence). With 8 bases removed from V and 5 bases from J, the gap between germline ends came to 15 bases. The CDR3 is CASGQLGLETQYF. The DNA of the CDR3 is TGTGCCAGTGGACAGCTCGGCCTTGAGACCCAGTACTTC.